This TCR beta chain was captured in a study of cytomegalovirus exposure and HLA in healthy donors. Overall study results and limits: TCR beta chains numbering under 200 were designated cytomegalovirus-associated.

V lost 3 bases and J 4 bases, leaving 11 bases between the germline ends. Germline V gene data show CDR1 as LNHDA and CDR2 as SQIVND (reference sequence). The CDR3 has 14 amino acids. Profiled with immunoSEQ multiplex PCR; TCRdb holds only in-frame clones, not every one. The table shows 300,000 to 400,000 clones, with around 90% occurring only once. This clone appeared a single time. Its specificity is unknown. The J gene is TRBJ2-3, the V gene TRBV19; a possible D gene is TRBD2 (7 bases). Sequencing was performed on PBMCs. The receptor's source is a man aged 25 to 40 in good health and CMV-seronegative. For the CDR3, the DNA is TGTGCCAGTAGTATCCGGGGGGCCGCAGATACGCAGTATTTT. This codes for CASSIRGAADTQYF.